Listed below are T cell receptor beta chains from one sample, sequenced in a study of cytomegalovirus exposure and HLA in healthy donors. Clones were read by immunoSEQ multiplex PCR, and TCRdb kept only the in-frame ones, dropping some. The sample has approximately 230,000 clones, over 75% seen once. The sequencing input was PBMCs. These receptors originate from a man aged 18 to 30 in good health and CMV-seropositive. CDR3s include the opening cysteine and the closing phenylalanine or tryptophan. The order of the fields is V gene, J gene, D gene, clone size, CDR3 protein, CDR3 DNA. D genes are given only for firm matches. Rows give clone size only sometimes, using once, few, many, or a class for an expanded clone.

v_gene: TRBV13; j_gene: TRBJ2-7; d_gene: NA; abundance: NA; CDR3aa: CASSLRVSAYEQYF; CDR3nt: TGTGCCAGCAGCTTACGGGTTTCAGCCTACGAGCAGTACTTC
v_gene: TRBV30; j_gene: TRBJ1-1; d_gene: NA; abundance: few; CDR3aa: CAWREGGDTEAFF; CDR3nt: TGTGCCTGGAGAGAAGGCGGGGACACTGAAGCTTTCTTT
v_gene: TRBV5-4; j_gene: TRBJ2-7; d_gene: NA; abundance: NA; CDR3aa: CASSLAQGPYEQYF; CDR3nt: TGTGCCAGCAGCTTGGCGCAGGGACCCTACGAGCAGTACTTC
v_gene: TRBV30; j_gene: TRBJ2-7; d_gene: TRBD1; abundance: NA; CDR3aa: CAWSGIRDSSTYEQYF; CDR3nt: TGTGCCTGGAGTGGGATCCGGGACAGTTCTACCTACGAGCAGTACTTC
v_gene: TRBV11-2; j_gene: TRBJ2-5; d_gene: TRBD2; abundance: NA; CDR3aa: CASSSSGTSGRETQYF; CDR3nt: TGTGCCAGCAGCTCGTCGGGGACTAGCGGGAGAGAGACCCAGTACTTC
v_gene: TRBV4-1; j_gene: TRBJ2-2; d_gene: NA; abundance: NA; CDR3aa: CASREVWFTGELFF; CDR3nt: TGCGCCAGCAGGGAAGTATGGTTCACCGGGGAGCTGTTTTTT
v_gene: TRBV11-2; j_gene: TRBJ2-1; d_gene: TRBD2; abundance: NA; CDR3aa: CASSLTVGLAAYNEQFF; CDR3nt: TGTGCCAGCAGCTTAACGGTAGGACTAGCGGCTTACAATGAGCAGTTCTTC
v_gene: TRBV6-1; j_gene: TRBJ1-1; d_gene: TRBD1; abundance: many; CDR3aa: CASSTGTGGSTEAFF; CDR3nt: TGTGCCAGCAGCACCGGGACAGGGGGGAGCACTGAAGCTTTCTTT
v_gene: TRBV27; j_gene: TRBJ1-4; d_gene: TRBD1; abundance: NA; CDR3aa: CASSNLGQLNEKLFF; CDR3nt: TGTGCCAGCAGTAATCTGGGACAGCTTAATGAAAAACTGTTTTTT
v_gene: TRBV5-1; j_gene: TRBJ2-1; d_gene: TRBD2; abundance: NA; CDR3aa: CASSSLGLAVLNEQFF; CDR3nt: TGCGCCAGCAGCTCGCTGGGACTAGCGGTTCTCAATGAGCAGTTCTTC
v_gene: TRBV9; j_gene: TRBJ2-1; d_gene: NA; abundance: NA; CDR3aa: CASSVLGSYNEQFF; CDR3nt: TGTGCCAGCAGCGTGCTGGGCTCCTACAATGAGCAGTTCTTC
v_gene: TRBV27; j_gene: TRBJ2-1; d_gene: NA; abundance: NA; CDR3aa: CASSLGGRREQFF; CDR3nt: TGTGCCAGCAGTTTAGGGGGGCGCCGTGAGCAGTTCTTC
v_gene: TRBV9; j_gene: TRBJ2-7; d_gene: TRBD2; abundance: NA; CDR3aa: CASSRQGTSDYEQYF; CDR3nt: TGTGCCAGCAGCCGACAGGGGACTAGCGACTACGAGCAGTACTTC
v_gene: TRBV7-9; j_gene: TRBJ2-1; d_gene: NA; abundance: NA; CDR3aa: CASNLGRNYNEQFF; CDR3nt: TGTGCCAGCAACCTCGGGCGGAACTACAATGAGCAGTTCTTC
v_gene: TRBV6-1; j_gene: TRBJ1-2; d_gene: NA; abundance: NA; CDR3aa: CASSETGTGNYGYTF; CDR3nt: TGTGCCAGCAGTGAGACGGGGACGGGGAACTATGGCTACACCTTC
v_gene: TRBV5-6; j_gene: TRBJ1-1; d_gene: NA; abundance: NA; CDR3aa: CASSFGFGGMNTEAFF; CDR3nt: TGTGCCAGCAGCTTCGGTTTTGGGGGGATGAACACTGAAGCTTTCTTT
v_gene: TRBV29-1; j_gene: TRBJ2-4; d_gene: NA; abundance: NA; CDR3aa: CSVEGQGGNIQYF; CDR3nt: TGCAGCGTTGAAGGGCAGGGTGGAAACATTCAGTACTTC
v_gene: TRBV13; j_gene: TRBJ2-1; d_gene: NA; abundance: NA; CDR3aa: CASSLGSPSSGYDNEQFF; CDR3nt: TGTGCCAGCAGCTTAGGCTCCCCCTCCAGCGGATACGACAATGAGCAGTTCTTC
v_gene: TRBV7-8; j_gene: TRBJ2-1; d_gene: NA; abundance: NA; CDR3aa: CASSLAVREQFF; CDR3nt: TGTGCCAGCAGCTTAGCAGTGCGGGAGCAGTTCTTC
v_gene: TRBV27; j_gene: TRBJ2-7; d_gene: TRBD2; abundance: NA; CDR3aa: CASSLTQGLAELEQYF; CDR3nt: TGTGCCAGCAGTTTAACGCAGGGACTAGCAGAACTCGAGCAGTACTTC
v_gene: TRBV7-9; j_gene: TRBJ2-5; d_gene: NA; abundance: NA; CDR3aa: CASSFRAQETQYF; CDR3nt: TGTGCCAGCAGCTTCAGGGCCCAAGAGACCCAGTACTTC
v_gene: TRBV7-2; j_gene: TRBJ1-2; d_gene: TRBD1; abundance: NA; CDR3aa: CASSLRVQGRTNYGYTF; CDR3nt: TGTGCCAGCAGCTTGAGGGTACAGGGGCGAACTAACTATGGCTACACCTTC
v_gene: TRBV6-5; j_gene: TRBJ1-2; d_gene: NA; abundance: NA; CDR3aa: CASSYGGQPYGYTF; CDR3nt: TGTGCCAGCAGTTACGGCGGCCAGCCCTATGGCTACACCTTC
v_gene: TRBV29-1; j_gene: TRBJ2-7; d_gene: TRBD1; abundance: NA; CDR3aa: CSVEDWTGEAYEQYF; CDR3nt: TGCAGCGTTGAAGACTGGACAGGGGAAGCCTACGAGCAGTACTTC
v_gene: TRBV30; j_gene: TRBJ1-5; d_gene: NA; abundance: NA; CDR3aa: CAWAASANQPQHF; CDR3nt: TGTGCCTGGGCTGCCAGTGCCAATCAGCCCCAGCATTTT
v_gene: TRBV27; j_gene: TRBJ2-3; d_gene: NA; abundance: NA; CDR3aa: CASSLVRGRDTQYF; CDR3nt: TGTGCCAGCAGTTTAGTCCGGGGACGGGATACGCAGTATTTT
v_gene: TRBV9; j_gene: TRBJ2-5; d_gene: NA; abundance: NA; CDR3aa: CASSPGGPGSETQYF; CDR3nt: TGTGCCAGCAGCCCCGGAGGGCCTGGCAGCGAGACCCAGTACTTC
v_gene: TRBV29-1; j_gene: TRBJ2-7; d_gene: TRBD1; abundance: NA; CDR3aa: CSVVGQGGPAEQYF; CDR3nt: TGCAGCGTTGTGGGACAGGGGGGCCCCGCCGAGCAGTACTTC
v_gene: TRBV11-2; j_gene: TRBJ2-7; d_gene: NA; abundance: NA; CDR3aa: CASSLTRQGSYEQYF; CDR3nt: TGTGCCAGCAGCCTGACCCGTCAGGGGTCCTACGAGCAGTACTTC
v_gene: TRBV30; j_gene: TRBJ2-7; d_gene: TRBD1; abundance: once; CDR3aa: CAWSGTEITEQYF; CDR3nt: TGTGCCTGGTCCGGGACAGAGATAACCGAGCAGTACTTC
v_gene: TRBV4-1; j_gene: TRBJ2-7; d_gene: NA; abundance: NA; CDR3aa: CASSRVVGPSSHYEQYF; CDR3nt: TGCGCCAGCAGCCGAGTCGTAGGGCCCTCTTCCCACTACGAGCAGTACTTC
v_gene: TRBV28; j_gene: TRBJ1-1; d_gene: NA; abundance: NA; CDR3aa: CASSLGRGSTEAFF; CDR3nt: TGTGCCAGCAGTTTAGGCAGGGGTAGCACTGAAGCTTTCTTT
v_gene: TRBV18; j_gene: TRBJ1-1; d_gene: NA; abundance: NA; CDR3aa: CASSPLAENTEAFF; CDR3nt: TGTGCCAGCTCACCACTTGCAGAGAACACTGAAGCTTTCTTT
v_gene: TRBV29-1; j_gene: TRBJ1-3; d_gene: NA; abundance: NA; CDR3aa: CSADSAGNTIYF; CDR3nt: TGCAGCGCAGACAGTGCTGGAAACACCATATATTTT
v_gene: TRBV6-1; j_gene: TRBJ2-2; d_gene: NA; abundance: NA; CDR3aa: CASIPQQGLPGELFF; CDR3nt: TGTGCCAGCATCCCTCAGCAGGGGCTACCCGGGGAGCTGTTTTTT
v_gene: TRBV5-4; j_gene: TRBJ2-1; d_gene: NA; abundance: NA; CDR3aa: CASSPPGALYNEQFF; CDR3nt: TGTGCCAGCAGCCCACCGGGAGCACTCTACAATGAGCAGTTCTTC
v_gene: TRBV2; j_gene: TRBJ2-1; d_gene: NA; abundance: NA; CDR3aa: CASSPRGIFEQFF; CDR3nt: TGTGCCAGCAGCCCAAGGGGCATCTTTGAGCAGTTCTTC
v_gene: TRBV6-5; j_gene: TRBJ2-7; d_gene: TRBD2; abundance: NA; CDR3aa: CASSLLAGAYEQYF; CDR3nt: TGTGCCAGCAGTCTACTAGCGGGGGCCTACGAGCAGTACTTC
v_gene: TRBV11-2; j_gene: TRBJ1-1; d_gene: TRBD1; abundance: NA; CDR3aa: CASSLGSPGGHTEAFF; CDR3nt: TGTGCCAGCAGCTTAGGTTCCCCAGGGGGCCACACTGAAGCTTTCTTT
v_gene: TRBV6-4; j_gene: TRBJ1-2; d_gene: TRBD1; abundance: NA; CDR3aa: CASKPGQGLHGYTF; CDR3nt: TGTGCCAGCAAACCCGGACAGGGATTACATGGCTACACCTTC
v_gene: TRBV30; j_gene: TRBJ1-2; d_gene: NA; abundance: NA; CDR3aa: CAWRVSGDGYTF; CDR3nt: TGTGCCTGGAGGGTGTCGGGGGATGGCTACACCTTC
v_gene: TRBV15; j_gene: TRBJ2-7; d_gene: NA; abundance: NA; CDR3aa: CATSPGGSYEQYF; CDR3nt: TGTGCCACCAGCCCAGGGGGGTCCTACGAGCAGTACTTC
v_gene: TRBV10-3; j_gene: TRBJ1-4; d_gene: NA; abundance: NA; CDR3aa: CAISPGPATNEKLFF; CDR3nt: TGTGCCATCAGTCCTGGCCCTGCAACTAATGAAAAACTGTTTTTT
v_gene: TRBV6-5; j_gene: TRBJ2-1; d_gene: TRBD1; abundance: NA; CDR3aa: CASSRGQGKQFF; CDR3nt: TGTGCCAGCAGCCGCGGACAGGGGAAGCAGTTCTTC
v_gene: TRBV21-1; j_gene: TRBJ2-7; d_gene: NA; abundance: NA; CDR3aa: CASGTYEVFYEQYF; CDR3nt: TGTGCCAGCGGGACTTACGAGGTATTCTACGAGCAGTACTTC